This is a list of T cell receptor beta chains from one sample in a study of post-analysis software for immune sequencing data. Each CDR3 protein is one row after TCRdb ran MiXCR on the PCR reads. The sample shows under 650,000 distinct CDR3 sequences, around 47% of them seen only once. The sequenced material came from blood. All receptors come from a girl between 5 and 17 years old with multiple sclerosis. The CDR3 runs from the conserved cysteine through the conserved F or W. Each record gives: J gene, clone size, D gene, V gene, CDR3 DNA, CDR3 protein. The D gene is left open where the match is weak. Rows may omit the clone size; those that give it use once, few, many or a size class.

>TRBJ2-1|few|TRBD2|TRBV25-1
TGTGCCAGCAGTGACCTAGCGGGAGGCCACAATGAGCAGTTCTTC
CASSDLAGGHNEQFF
>TRBJ2-5|many|-|TRBV29-1
TGCAGCGTTGAATTTCCTCACCACTTAGAGACCCAGTACTTC
CSVEFPHHLETQYF
>TRBJ2-7|few|TRBD1|TRBV27
TGTGCCAGCAGTGCCCCGGACAGGGTTTTTGACGAGCAGTACTTC
CASSAPDRVFDEQYF
>TRBJ1-2|-|-|TRBV12-3/TRBV12-4
TGTGCCAGTAGTTTTGGGCTCGGGGACGGCTACACCTTC
CASSFGLGDGYTF
>TRBJ2-5|many|-|TRBV5-1
TGCGCCAGCAGCTGGGGCCGGGAGACCCAGTACTTC
CASSWGRETQYF
>TRBJ2-1|-|-|TRBV29-1
TGCAGCGTTGAAGAAGTCAACAATAAGCAGTTCTTC
CSVEEVNNKQFF
>TRBJ2-3|-|TRBD2|TRBV6-1
TGTGCCAGCATTCTAGCGGGGGGGCAAGATACGCAGTATTTT
CASILAGGQDTQYF
>TRBJ2-7|few|-|TRBV6-5
TGTGCCAGCAGTTACTCGAGTCGGCCCACCTCCTACGAGCAGTACTTC
CASSYSSRPTSYEQYF
>TRBJ1-6|few|TRBD1|TRBV10-2
TGCGCCAGCAGCCTTGACAGGGGGCATAATTCACCCCTCCACTTT
CASSLDRGHNSPLHF
>TRBJ2-7|few|-|TRBV11-3
TGTGCCAGCAGCTTAACGAGACAGGGAGGGTCTTACGAGCAGTACTTC
CASSLTRQGGSYEQYF
>TRBJ2-7|-|-|TRBV5-1
TGCGCCAGCAGCTTGGGCAAATTGACCTACGAGCAGTACTTC
CASSLGKLTYEQYF
>TRBJ2-1|few|TRBD2|TRBV5-1
TGCGCCAGCAGCTTGGCTTCCGGACTAGTTGGTGAGCAGTTCTTC
CASSLASGLVGEQFF
>TRBJ2-5|-|TRBD2|TRBV10-3
TGTGCCATCAGTGAGGGACTAGCGATGGAGACCCAGTACTTC
CAISEGLAMETQYF
>TRBJ2-1|-|-|TRBV10-3
TGTGCCATCCTGGGGGACGGGATCTCCTACAATGAGCAGTTCTTC
CAILGDGISYNEQFF
>TRBJ1-1|-|-|TRBV7-2
TGTGCCAGCAGTTTACTAAGCGACCACACTGAAGCTTTCTTT
CASSLLSDHTEAFF
>TRBJ2-7|-|-|TRBV6-6
TGTGCCAGCAGTTACGGGGGGGGGCGCGAGCAGTACTTT
CASSYGGGREQYF
>TRBJ2-7|once|TRBD2|TRBV20-1
TGCAGTGCCATAGGATCGACTAGCGGGGGGGGTATGGGCGAGGCCCAGTACTTC
CSAIGSTSGGGMGEAQYF
>TRBJ2-1|few|-|TRBV29-1
TGCAGTGGTACCGGGACTTTCTATGAGCAGTTCTTC
CSGTGTFYEQFF
>TRBJ2-1|few|-|TRBV7-2
TGTGCCAGCAGCCCCGCAGGAGGCTCCTTCAATGAGCAGTTCTTC
CASSPAGGSFNEQFF
>TRBJ2-7|-|-|TRBV3-1
TGTGCCAGCAGCCACCTTGGACAGCCCTACGAGCAGTACTTC
CASSHLGQPYEQYF
>TRBJ2-2|-|-|TRBV20-1
TGCAGTGCTAGAGGGGGTCCCGGGGAGCTGTTTTTT
CSARGGPGELFF
>TRBJ2-1|few|-|TRBV7-9
TGTGCCAGCAGCCCTAGAGACTTAATTTACAATGAGCAGTTCTTC
CASSPRDLIYNEQFF
>TRBJ1-1|-|-|TRBV29-1
TGCAGCGTCCGGGGAGGGAACACTGAAGCTTTCTTT
CSVRGGNTEAFF
>TRBJ1-1|-|-|TRBV5-5
TGTGCCAGCAGCTTTAAGGGGGGCACTGAAGCTTTCTTT
CASSFKGGTEAFF
>TRBJ2-4|few|TRBD1|TRBV3-1
TGTGCCAGCAGCCACCCCGGGACAGAAGAAAACATTCAGTACTTC
CASSHPGTEENIQYF
>TRBJ2-1|once|TRBD2|TRBV7-2
TGTGCCAGCAGGAATAGCGGGGGGCTTTTCTACCTCTCCTACAATGAGCAGTTCTTC
CASRNSGGLFYLSYNEQFF